In its sample, the clone carrying this T cell receptor beta chain was seen once. This entry comes from a study of blood T cell repertoires in COVID-19. Study at large: Acute and convalescent COVID-19 samples came from the United States, Italy and Spain. PBMCs, B-cell-depleted T cells, or T cells provided the cDNA or gDNA that made up the material.

The protocol was immunoSEQ multiplex PCR, while the TCRdb copy is restricted to in-frame clones and leaves out a portion. This sample has around 80,000 clones, with around 86% found just once. Per germline, CDR1 SNHLY and CDR2 FYNNEI. Deletions cut 1 base from V and 1 base from J, with 8 bases between. The CDR3 loop spans 14 amino acids. Sequencing was carried out using peripheral blood. The chain has TRBV2 and TRBJ2-7; D gene unclear. This TCR was sampled from a human donor in a cohort sampled during active COVID-19. The CDR3 DNA sequence: TGTGCCAGCAGTGAAGGGCCGTTTTCCTACGAGCAGTACTTC. As protein: CASSEGPFSYEQYF. The variable domain in full, completed from reference TRBV2 and TRBJ2-7, reads EPEVTQTPSHQVTQMGQEVILRCVPISNHLYFYWYRQILGQKVEFLVSFYNNEISEKSEIFDDQFSVERPDGSNFTLKIRSTKLEDSAMYFCASSEGPFSYEQYFGPGTRLTVT.